A selection of T cell receptor beta chains follows, all from one sample in a study of graft-versus-host responses after intestinal transplantation. The repertoire was sequenced with immunoSEQ multiplex PCR; TCRdb's copy has only in-frame clones and lacks some. The sample contains tens of thousands of clones, around 90% of which appear only once. The sample in question was PBMCs, obtained 26 days after transplant. Receptors were obtained from a human patient who received an intestinal transplant, so some T cells may come from the graft donor. Each CDR3 is given with its conserved first and last residue. The D gene is left open where the match is weak. Clone sizes are given selectively: once, few, many, or a class where the clone is expanded.

j_gene | v_gene | d_gene | abundance | CDR3aa | CDR3nt
TRBJ2-2 | TRBV10-1 | TRBD2 | . | CASSEVAGGPWTGELFF | TGCGCCAGCAGTGAGGTAGCGGGAGGGCCGTGGACCGGGGAGCTGTTTTTT
TRBJ2-1 | TRBV2 | TRBD2 | . | CASSELVAGGCEQFF | TGTGCCAGCTCTGAATTGGTAGCGGGGGGGTGTGAGCAGTTCTTC
TRBJ2-3 | TRBV4-1 | . | . | CASSQVASTDTQYF | TGCGCCAGCAGCCAAGTTGCGTCCACAGATACGCAGTATTTT
TRBJ2-4 | TRBV28 | TRBD2 | once | CASRRLAGDIAKNIQYF | TGTGCCAGCCGCCGACTAGCGGGAGATATCGCCAAAAACATTCAGTACTTC
TRBJ2-1 | TRBV27 | TRBD2 | . | CASSFGWGGDNEQFF | TGTGCCAGCAGTTTTGGCTGGGGGGGGGACAATGAGCAGTTCTTC
TRBJ1-1 | TRBV25-1 | . | . | CASSETKNTAAFF | TGTGCCAGCAGTGAAACTAAGAACACTGCAGCTTTCTTT
TRBJ2-5 | TRBV28 | TRBD1 | . | CASGTGVTQYF | TGTGCCAGCGGGACAGGGGTGACCCAGTACTTC
TRBJ2-3 | TRBV29-1 | TRBD2 | . | CSVGPSGVLDRADTQYF | TGCAGCGTTGGCCCTAGCGGGGTTTTGGATAGGGCAGATACGCAGTATTTT
TRBJ1-6 | TRBV7-6 | . | . | CASSLAQGHLSPLHF | TGTGCCAGCAGCTTAGCGCAGGGACACTTGTCACCCCTCCACTTT
TRBJ2-3 | TRBV27 | . | . | CASSLRQAEIFSTDTQYF | TGTGCCAGCAGTTTGAGACAGGCCGAAATTTTTAGCACAGATACGCAGTATTTT
TRBJ1-2 | TRBV7-2 | TRBD1 | . | CASSSPGTGHHGYTF | TGTGCCAGCAGCTCCCCCGGGACAGGGCATCATGGCTACACCTTC
TRBJ2-1 | TRBV28 | . | once | CASSYQGSYNEQFF | TGTGCCAGCAGTTACCAGGGTTCCTACAATGAGCAGTTCTTC
TRBJ1-2 | TRBV7-9 | TRBD1 | . | CASSLGVHRGANGYTF | TGTGCCAGCAGCTTAGGAGTTCACAGGGGGGCAAATGGCTACACCTTC
TRBJ2-7 | TRBV11-1 | . | once | CASSPWGETYEQYF | TGTGCCAGCAGCCCCTGGGGGGAAACCTACGAGCAGTACTTC
TRBJ2-3 | TRBV7-8 | . | . | CASSFVYRSNTDTQYF | TGTGCCAGCAGCTTCGTTTACAGATCTAACACAGATACGCAGTATTTT
TRBJ2-1 | TRBV7-9 | . | . | CASSGSSYNEQFF | TGTGCCAGCAGCGGGAGCTCCTACAATGAGCAGTTCTTC
TRBJ1-2 | TRBV5-6 | . | . | CASSSTRGYTF | TGTGCCAGCAGTTCGACACGAGGCTACACCTTC
TRBJ1-6 | TRBV21-1 | . | . | CASKGRGLNSPLHF | TGTGCCAGCAAAGGCAGGGGGCTTAATTCACCCCTCCACTTT
TRBJ2-7 | TRBV5-1 | . | few | CASSLAGQGHYEQYF | TGCGCCAGCAGCTTGGCCGGCCAGGGGCACTACGAGCAGTACTTC
TRBJ2-6 | TRBV7-9 | TRBD1 | . | CASSLAGQVPSGANVLTF | TGTGCCAGCAGCTTAGCGGGACAGGTCCCCTCTGGGGCCAACGTCCTGACTTTC
TRBJ2-3 | TRBV2 | . | once | CASSAGLFGTDTQYF | TGTGCCAGCAGCGCGGGACTTTTTGGCACAGATACGCAGTATTTT
TRBJ1-6 | TRBV4-3 | TRBD1 | . | CASSQDHGDRVSPLHF | TGCGCCAGCAGCCAAGATCATGGGGACAGGGTTTCACCCCTCCACTTT
TRBJ2-1 | TRBV9 | . | once | CASSTNPGLLYNEQFF | TGTGCCAGCAGCACAAACCCGGGACTGCTCTACAATGAGCAGTTCTTC
TRBJ2-1 | TRBV7-3 | . | . | CASSLIGGTYNEQFF | TGTGCCAGCAGCTTAATTGGGGGCACCTACAATGAGCAGTTCTTC
TRBJ1-5 | TRBV6-1 | . | . | CASTIQGNNQPQHF | TGTGCCAGTACAATACAGGGTAATAATCAGCCCCAGCATTTT
TRBJ1-5 | TRBV18 | . | . | CASSPRQVEGEPQHF | TGTGCCAGCTCACCGAGACAGGTCGAGGGGGAGCCCCAGCATTTT
TRBJ2-5 | TRBV2 | TRBD2 | . | CASRDPRRDWGGQETQYF | TGTGCCAGCCGTGACCCACGCCGGGACTGGGGGGGGCAAGAGACCCAGTACTTC
TRBJ1-5 | TRBV30 | TRBD1 | . | CAWSVPHRGTGPSNQPQHF | TGTGCCTGGAGTGTACCCCACCGGGGGACAGGACCTTCCAATCAGCCCCAGCATTTT
TRBJ2-7 | TRBV18 | . | . | CASSPLNKGNGYEQYF | TGTGCCAGCTCACCACTTAATAAGGGGAATGGTTACGAGCAGTACTTC
TRBJ2-7 | TRBV19 | . | . | CASSLRQASTYEQYF | TGTGCCAGTAGTCTCCGACAGGCCTCGACCTACGAGCAGTACTTC
TRBJ2-3 | TRBV4-1 | TRBD1 | . | CASSQEAGQGVTDTQYF | TGCGCCAGCAGCCAAGAAGCGGGACAGGGAGTCACAGATACGCAGTATTTT
TRBJ1-3 | TRBV19 | . | . | CASSIYTGSSSGNTIYF | TGTGCCAGTAGTATTTATACGGGGAGCTCCTCTGGAAACACCATATATTTT
TRBJ2-1 | TRBV2 | TRBD2 | . | CASGASGGHEQFF | TGTGCCAGCGGGGCTAGCGGGGGACATGAGCAGTTCTTC
TRBJ2-3 | TRBV7-9 | . | . | CASIRPGGPTDTQYF | TGTGCCAGCATCCGTCCCGGGGGGCCTACAGATACGCAGTATTTT
TRBJ1-4 | TRBV6-5 | TRBD1 | . | CASSLAGTGIEKLFF | TGTGCCAGCAGTTTGGCCGGGACAGGAATTGAAAAACTGTTTTTT
TRBJ2-1 | TRBV7-2 | TRBD2 | . | CASALGGLAGANEQFF | TGTGCCAGCGCACTAGGGGGACTAGCGGGGGCGAATGAGCAGTTCTTC
TRBJ1-3 | TRBV30 | TRBD1 | . | CAWSSGQGGNTIYF | TGTGCCTGGAGCTCCGGACAGGGGGGAAACACCATATATTTT
TRBJ2-7 | TRBV9 | . | . | CASSVDRVANEQYF | TGTGCCAGCAGCGTAGACAGGGTAGCCAACGAGCAGTACTTC
TRBJ1-2 | TRBV30 | . | once | CAWSKEVHLYGYTF | TGTGCCTGGAGTAAGGAGGTGCACCTCTATGGCTACACCTTC
TRBJ2-7 | TRBV29-1 | . | . | CSVAGDEQYF | TGCAGCGTTGCAGGGGACGAGCAGTACTTC
TRBJ1-2 | TRBV7-2 | . | . | CASSQGLGYTF | TGTGCCAGCAGCCAGGGACTTGGCTACACCTTC
TRBJ1-5 | TRBV4-2 | . | . | CASSPRESFNQPQHF | TGTGCCAGCAGCCCCAGGGAATCCTTTAATCAGCCCCAGCATTTT
TRBJ2-3 | TRBV9 | TRBD2 | . | CASSPGLAGGPTDTQYF | TGTGCCAGCAGCCCGGGACTAGCGGGGGGGCCCACAGATACGCAGTATTTT
TRBJ2-5 | TRBV15 | TRBD1 | . | CATSKERGTGTQYF | TGTGCCACCAGCAAAGAAAGGGGGACAGGGACCCAGTACTTC
TRBJ2-3 | TRBV6-6 | . | . | CASSSSVTDTQYF | TGTGCCAGCAGTTCTAGCGTCACAGATACGCAGTATTTT
TRBJ2-3 | TRBV4-3 | . | once | CASSQTGELDTQYF | TGCGCCAGCAGCCAGACCGGAGAGCTCGATACGCAGTATTTT
TRBJ1-5 | TRBV28 | TRBD1 | . | CASRTGLYSNQPQHF | TGTGCCAGCCGGACAGGTCTTTATAGCAATCAGCCCCAGCATTTT
TRBJ1-2 | TRBV4-1 | TRBD1 | . | CASSPRQGADGYTF | TGCGCCAGCAGCCCCCGACAGGGGGCGGATGGCTACACCTTC
TRBJ1-1 | TRBV11-1 | TRBD1 | . | CASSFGQGRTEAFF | TGTGCCAGCAGCTTTGGACAGGGGAGGACTGAAGCTTTCTTT
TRBJ2-2 | TRBV10-3 | TRBD2 | . | CAISPGLAGGLNTGELFF | TGTGCCATCAGCCCGGGACTAGCGGGGGGCCTCAACACCGGGGAGCTGTTTTTT
TRBJ2-5 | TRBV13 | TRBD2 | . | CASSLYSGLAGVYQETQYF | TGTGCCAGCAGCTTATACTCCGGACTAGCGGGGGTGTACCAAGAGACCCAGTACTTC